Below, 23 T cell receptor beta chains from the same sample are listed, as sequenced in a study of human thymus T cells. Resections removed during corrective heart surgery provided the thymus tissue used. Libraries were prepared by immunoSEQ multiplex PCR; TCRdb keeps only in-frame clonotypes and omits some of them. The table lists 120,000 or so clones, around 94% of them singletons. Sequencing was done on a sample of thymus tissue. These receptors originate from a boy in the first two years of life with a congenital heart defect but otherwise immunologically healthy.

A few counts support this clone. The gene calls are TRBV5-6 and TRBJ1-1; D call uncertain. Trimming cost V 2 bases and J 0 bases, with 11 bases left between them. CDR1 and CDR2 from the germline V gene are SGHDT and YYEEEE. The CDR3 consists of 15 residues. The CDR3 DNA sequence: TGTGCCAGCAGCTTCGGCAGGTTCATGAACACTGAAGCTTTCTTT. Translation gives CASSFGRFMNTEAFF.

The chain has TRBV23-1 and TRBJ1-2; D gene uncertain. TRBV23-1 is an ORF, and what it does is uncertain. V was trimmed by 8 bases and J by 10 bases, leaving 5 bases between them. The CDR3 spans 8 residues. The CDR3 loop reads CASCPYTF. In DNA form, the CDR3 reads TGCGCCAGCTGTCCCTACACCTTC.

The chain links TRBV6-6 to TRBJ2-7; D perhaps matches TRBD1 (6 bases). The germline CDR1 and CDR2 sequences are MNHNY and SVGAGI (reference sequence). This CDR3 has 14 amino acids. The ends were cut back, 7 bases at V and 3 bases at J, with 16 bases in the middle. The CDR3 protein is CASTVDRIGYEQYF. In DNA, the CDR3 is TGTGCCAGCACCGTGGACAGAATCGGCTACGAGCAGTACTTC.

The chain is built from TRBV5-1 and TRBJ2-2, with 9 bases identical to TRBD1. Trimming took 2 bases from V and 6 from J; bases not matched to a gene: 8. The germline V gene has CDR1 SGHRS and CDR2 YFSETQ. This CDR3 contains 16 residues. For the CDR3, the DNA is TGCGCCAGCAGCTTCCGGGACAGGGTACGCTCCGGGGAGCTGTTTTTT. Its protein product is CASSFRDRVRSGELFF.

The chain employs TRBV18 and TRBJ1-1; 7 bases match TRBD1. Looked up from germline, CDR1 is KGHSH and CDR2 is LQKENI. V shed 5 bases and J 4 bases; nucleotides not matched to a gene: 4. This CDR3 contains 13 residues. The chain's CDR3 is CASSKTGVTEAFF. CDR3 nucleotides: TGTGCCAGCTCAAAAACAGGGGTCACTGAAGCTTTCTTT.

This chain connects TRBV4-1 to TRBJ2-3, with 11 bases matching TRBD1. Per germline, CDR1 MGHRA and CDR2 YSYEKL. With 0 bases clipped from V and 2 bases from J, the junction kept 10 bases outside the gene matches. The CDR3 has 19 residues. In nucleotides, the CDR3 is TGCGCCAGCAGCCAAGAGGGAACGGACAGGGGGCGTCCCACAGATACGCAGTATTTT. Residues: CASSQEGTDRGRPTDTQYF.

The V and J genes are TRBV7-3 and TRBJ2-7; the match to TRBD2 covers 7 bases. The CDR3 is made up of 18 amino acids. V gave up 2 bases and J gave up 2 bases; unmatched junction bases: 15. Per germline, CDR1 SGHTA and CDR2 FQGTGA. The CDR3 region is CASSLGPSGESGAYEQYF. The DNA for the CDR3 is TGTGCCAGCAGCTTAGGTCCCAGCGGGGAAAGTGGGGCCTACGAGCAGTACTTC.

The chain links TRBV7-2 to TRBJ2-2, with TRBD2 as a possible D gene (5 bases). The V gene lost 5 bases and the J gene lost 5 bases, with 15 bases spanning the gap. Germline CDR1 reads SGHTA; CDR2 reads FQGNSA. The CDR3 length is 15 residues. DNA for the CDR3: TGTGCCAGCAGCCCGAGGCCGGGGATAACCGGGGAGCTGTTTTTT. It is translated as CASSPRPGITGELFF.

As DNA, the CDR3 is TGTGCCAGCAGTTTTTCTTATTTGGGGGGCCGAGGGGTATACGAGCAGTACTTC. Amino acids: CASSFSYLGGRGVYEQYF. The J gene is TRBJ2-7, the V gene TRBV28, with D possibly called TRBD1 or TRBD2 (6 bases each). The V gene lost 3 bases and the J gene lost 4 bases, with 25 bases spanning the gap. Germline CDR1 MDHEN, CDR2 SYDVKM. The CDR3 extends over 18 amino acids.

J is TRBJ2-1 and V is TRBV6-1; D is undetermined. The germline V gene encodes CDR1 MNHNS and CDR2 SASEGT. Trimming removed 3 bases at V and 9 bases at J, with 12 bases between. The CDR3 extends over 13 amino acids. The CDR3 is CASSDSGRSEQFF. The CDR3 DNA reads as TGTGCCAGCAGTGATTCGGGCCGGAGTGAGCAGTTCTTC.

The rearrangement joins TRBV10-1 to TRBJ2-1; D remains ambiguous. The germline gives CDR1 WNHNN, CDR2 SYGVQD (reference sequence). The CDR3 totals 11 residues. The ends were cut back, 5 bases at V and 7 bases at J, with 6 bases in the middle. CDR3 DNA sequence: TGCGCCAGCAGTCGGCAGAATGAGCAGTTCTTC. The encoded protein is CASSRQNEQFF.

The chain links TRBV15 to TRBJ2-5; no reliable D call. This CDR3 has 16 residues. The germline CDR1 and CDR2 sequences are LNHNV and YYDKDF (reference sequence). V lost 3 bases and J lost 4, with 18 bases in between. CDR3 DNA sequence: TGTGCCACCAGCAGGAGACCCCCACCCCTCCGAGAGACCCAGTACTTC. Its protein product is CATSRRPPPLRETQYF.

V is TRBV29-1 and J is TRBJ1-1; D unclear. Looked up from germline, CDR1 is SQVTM and CDR2 is ANQGSEA. V lost 0 bases, J lost 1 base, and 6 bases lay in between. CDR3 size: 13 residues. Here the CDR3 DNA reads TGCAGCGTTGAAGATGGAACGAACACTGAAGCTTTCTTT. The encoded protein is CSVEDGTNTEAFF.

The chain recombines TRBV6-5 with TRBJ2-3, with D possibly matching TRBD2 (5 bases). Germline values: CDR1 MNHEY, CDR2 SVGAGI. This CDR3 has 11 residues. V lost 5 bases and J lost 6, with 6 bases in between. CDR3 in DNA: TGTGCCAGCAGTAAGCGGGATACGCAGTATTTT. It is translated as CASSKRDTQYF.

In this sample, this clone turned up a few times. The chain couples TRBV30 to TRBJ1-2, with TRBD1 matching over 7 bases. The CDR3 is 15 residues long. V lost 0 bases to trimming and J lost 5 bases; unmatched junction nucleotides: 9. Germline V CDR1 and CDR2: GTSNPN, SVGIG (reference sequence). In nucleotides, the CDR3 is TGTGCCTGGAGTGTACGTGACAGGGAGGGTTATGGCTACACCTTC. It is translated as CAWSVRDREGYGYTF.

The J gene is TRBJ1-1, the V gene TRBV10-2; no clear D. The V gene's germline CDR1 is WSHSY and CDR2 SAAADI. Trimming stripped 7 bases from V and 3 bases from J, with 15 bases between. The CDR3 is 14 residues long. The CDR3 DNA reads TGCGCCAGCAATCCCCAATCGAGGGACACTGAAGCTTTCTTT. This codes for CASNPQSRDTEAFF.

This clone came up once. CDR3 DNA: TGTGCCAGCAGTTCGGGACAGGGCCCCCAAGAGACCCAGTACTTC. Translated, it gives CASSSGQGPQETQYF. This chain uses TRBV6-6 with TRBJ2-5, with 9 bases identical to TRBD1. The CDR3 consists of 15 residues. V lost 4 bases to trimming and J lost 1 base; unmatched junction nucleotides: 4. The germline gives CDR1 MNHNY, CDR2 SVGAGI (reference sequence).

This chain joins TRBV28 and TRBJ2-2; 10 nucleotides match TRBD1. J lost 5 bases, V lost 5 bases, and 17 bases had no gene match. The CDR3 is 19 amino acids. Germline-derived CDR1 and CDR2 are MDHEN and SYDVKM. The CDR3 region is CASSLQRDRDRGSTGELFF. CDR3 nucleotide sequence: TGTGCCAGCAGTCTGCAGAGAGACCGGGACAGGGGATCGACCGGGGAGCTGTTTTTT.

This rearrangement joins TRBV27 to TRBJ1-5; tentative D call: TRBD1 (5 bases). Germline V gives CDR1 MNHEY, CDR2 SMNVEV (reference sequence). The length of the CDR3 is 15 residues. V was cut by 3 bases and J by 1 base, with 10 bases left in between. CDR3: CASSFIGASNQPQHF. The CDR3 DNA reads TGTGCCAGCAGTTTTATAGGGGCGAGCAATCAGCCCCAGCATTTT.

The V and J genes are TRBV5-1 and TRBJ2-5; D is perhaps TRBD1 or TRBD2 (5 bases each). Trimming removed 4 bases from V and 0 bases from J, with 10 bases in between. CDR1 is SGHRS, CDR2 YFSETQ, per germline. CDR3 length: 14 residues. In nucleotides, the CDR3 is TGCGCCAGCAGCGTAGGGACGCACCAAGAGACCCAGTACTTC. Translated, it gives CASSVGTHQETQYF. Complete variable domain (other parts from reference TRBV5-1 and TRBJ2-5): KAGVTQTPRYLIKTRGQQVTLSCSPISGHRSVSWYQQTPGQGLQFLFEYFSETQRNKGNFPGRFSGRQFSNSRSEMNVSTLELGDSALYLCASSVGTHQETQYFGPGTRLLVL.

The rearrangement uses TRBV7-9 and TRBJ2-3, with D uncertain. CDR3 length: 18 amino acids. The V gene lost 0 bases and the J gene lost 6 bases, with 22 bases spanning the gap. CDR1 SEHNR and CDR2 FQNEAQ come from the germline V gene (reference sequence). CDR3 bases: TGTGCCAGCAGCTTAGCCCCTTCGACCCGCCCGCGCCGGGATACGCAGTATTTT. Translated, it gives CASSLAPSTRPRRDTQYF.

The chain combines TRBV18 with TRBJ2-1, with D possibly being TRBD1 (6 bases). CDR3 length: 13 residues. Germline assignment: CDR1 KGHSH and CDR2 LQKENI. V was pared by 5 bases and J by 4 bases, with 9 bases between. CDR3 in amino acids: CASSGGGYNEQFF. For the CDR3, the DNA is TGTGCCAGCTCAGGGGGCGGTTACAATGAGCAGTTCTTC.

V and J are TRBV2 and TRBJ2-5; tentatively, D is TRBD2 (5 bases). Germline V gives CDR1 SNHLY, CDR2 FYNNEI. The CDR3 loop spans 16 amino acids. Trimming cost V 5 bases and J 2 bases, with 18 bases left between them. CDR3 loop: CASSKGSVRLQETQYF. CDR3 DNA: TGTGCCAGCAGTAAAGGGAGCGTAAGGCTTCAAGAGACCCAGTACTTC.